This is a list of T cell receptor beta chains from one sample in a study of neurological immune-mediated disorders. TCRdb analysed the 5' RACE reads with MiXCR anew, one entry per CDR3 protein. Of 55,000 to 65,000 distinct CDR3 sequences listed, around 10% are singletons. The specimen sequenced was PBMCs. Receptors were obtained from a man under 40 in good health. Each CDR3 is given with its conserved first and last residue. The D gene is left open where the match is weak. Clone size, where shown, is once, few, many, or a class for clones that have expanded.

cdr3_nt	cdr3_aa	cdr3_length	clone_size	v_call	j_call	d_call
TGCAGTGCCAGGGGGCTGGGGACTAGCGGCTTCACAGATACGCAGTATTTT	CSARGLGTSGFTDTQYF	17	many	TRBV20-1	TRBJ2-3	TRBD2
TGTGCCAGCAGCTTAGAAGGGACTAGCGGAATGGAGCAGTACTTC	CASSLEGTSGMEQYF	15	many	TRBV7-2	TRBJ2-7	TRBD2
TGTGCCAGCAGCACAGGGACAAATGCTAACTATGGCTACACCTTC	CASSTGTNANYGYTF	15	many	TRBV7-9	TRBJ1-2	.
TGCAGCGTTGTGGTAGCGGGAGTTCTCGTGTACGAGCAGTACTTC	CSVVVAGVLVYEQYF	15	many	TRBV29-1	TRBJ2-7	TRBD2
TGTGCCAGCAGCTTGTCAACAGGGGCCAACCAAGAGACCCAGTACTTC	CASSLSTGANQETQYF	16	many	TRBV7-8	TRBJ2-5	TRBD1
TGCGCCAGCAGCTTGACAGGGGTTGCATCTGGGGCCAACGTCCTGACTTTC	CASSLTGVASGANVLTF	17	many	TRBV5-1	TRBJ2-6	TRBD1
TGCGCCAGCAGCCGGACAGGGGCTACTAACACCATATATTTT	CASSRTGATNTIYF	14	many	TRBV5-1	TRBJ1-3	TRBD1
TGTGCCACCAGCAGAGATTTCCCGCTTGGGGGGTATGAGCAGTTCTTC	CATSRDFPLGGYEQFF	16	many	TRBV15	TRBJ2-1	.
TGTGCCAGCAGTGAAGCGGGCTGGAGTGGCTACACCTTC	CASSEAGWSGYTF	13	many	TRBV25-1	TRBJ1-2	.
TGTGCCAGCAGCCAAGATTGGGGCGGCAGCTCCTACAATGAGCAGTTCTTC	CASSQDWGGSSYNEQFF	17	many	TRBV14	TRBJ2-1	.
TGTGCCAGCAGCGCTCTCCGGGACAGCTTGCACGAGCAGTACTTC	CASSALRDSLHEQYF	15	many	TRBV9	TRBJ2-7	TRBD1
TGTGCCAGCAGCGCGGGACAGCCCAGGGGTACGCAGTATTTT	CASSAGQPRGTQYF	14	many	TRBV11-1	TRBJ2-3	.
TGCGCCAGCAGCGACGGACAGGTTCCTTACGAGCAGTACTTC	CASSDGQVPYEQYF	14	many	TRBV5-1	TRBJ2-7	TRBD1
TGTGCCATCAGAGTTACAGAGAACACTGAAGCTTCCTTT	CAIRVTENTEASF	13	.	TRBV10-3	TRBJ1-1	.
TGTGCCAGCAGCTCATCTTCCGGAGGAGCAGATACGCAGTATTTT	CASSSSSGGADTQYF	15	many	TRBV7-2	TRBJ2-3	.
TGTGCCACCAGTGATTGGTGGGGGCAGAAAAGAGAGAACACTGAAGCTTTCTTT	CATSDWWGQKRENTEAFF	18	many	TRBV24-1	TRBJ1-1	.
TGTGCCAGCAGCTTCGAGTTCTACCATGAGCAGTTCTTC	CASSFEFYHEQFF	13	many	TRBV5-6	TRBJ2-1	.
TGCAGTGCGGAGCGGCAGCGCTCCACAGATACGCAGTATTTT	CSAERQRSTDTQYF	14	.	TRBV20-1	TRBJ2-3	.
TGTGCCAGCAGTAGGAATAGGGGGTACGAGCAGTACTTC	CASSRNRGYEQYF	13	many	TRBV6-6	TRBJ2-7	.
TGTGCCAGCAGCTTAGCGCTCGACAATGAGCAGTTCTTC	CASSLALDNEQFF	13	.	TRBV7-9	TRBJ2-1	.
TGTGCCAGCAACATGCAGGGTATCGGCTATGGCTACACCTTC	CASNMQGIGYGYTF	14	many	TRBV12-3/TRBV12-4	TRBJ1-2	.
TGCGCCAGCAGCTTGGAGAGGGTGGCAACCTACAATGAGCAGTTCTTC	CASSLERVATYNEQFF	16	many	TRBV5-1	TRBJ2-1	.
TGTGCCAGCAGCTTAGTCCCAAGTCATTCTGGAAACACCATATATTTT	CASSLVPSHSGNTIYF	16	many	TRBV7-2	TRBJ1-3	.
TGTGCCAGCAGTACCGACAGGGTGGCCTACGAGCAGTACTTC	CASSTDRVAYEQYF	14	many	TRBV28	TRBJ2-7	TRBD1
TGCAGTGCTAGGGCAGTCGGTGGCCTCACAGATACGCAGTATTTT	CSARAVGGLTDTQYF	15	many	TRBV20-1	TRBJ2-3	.
TGCGCCAGCCGTTTGGACGGGGACGGAGCTTTCTTT	CASRLDGDGAFF	12	many	TRBV5-1	TRBJ1-1	.
TGTGCCAGCAGCTTAGCCGCGGCAGGGGGTTCCGAGCAGTACTTC	CASSLAAAGGSEQYF	15	many	TRBV11-2	TRBJ2-7	TRBD1
TGTGCCAGCAGTCTAGGGGGGGCCGGATCCGGGGAGCTGTTTTTT	CASSLGGAGSGELFF	15	medium-sized	TRBV12-3/TRBV12-4	TRBJ2-2	.
TGCAGCGTTCTTGTGGGGCTGGGAGAGACCCAGTACTTC	CSVLVGLGETQYF	13	many	TRBV29-1	TRBJ2-5	.
TGTGCCAGCAAGGGCACAGATACGCAGTATTTT	CASKGTDTQYF	11	few	TRBV7-6	TRBJ2-3	.
TGCAGCGTTCTGGGGGTGGCTAGCGGGAGCTCCTACAATGAGCAGTTCTTC	CSVLGVASGSSYNEQFF	17	many	TRBV29-1	TRBJ2-1	TRBD2
TGTGCCAGCTCACCAGGGCAGGGCCCGGGCCAGCCCCAGCATTTT	CASSPGQGPGQPQHF	15	few	TRBV18	TRBJ1-5	.
TGTGCCAGCAGTCCCCTCACTCTCGGGGAGCTGTTTTTT	CASSPLTLGELFF	13	many	TRBV12-3/TRBV12-4	TRBJ2-2	.
TGCGCCAGCAGTGAGTCGAGAGGGGGCACTGAAGCTTTCTTT	CASSESRGGTEAFF	14	many	TRBV10-2	TRBJ1-1	.
TGCGCCAGCAGTGAGAAGGTGGTATCCCAGCATTTT	CASSEKVVSQHF	12	many	TRBV10-2	TRBJ1-5	.
TGTGCCAGCAGTTGGGCAGGGAATGCCCAGCCCCAGCATTTT	CASSWAGNAQPQHF	14	many	TRBV12-3/TRBV12-4	TRBJ1-5	.
TGTGCCATCAACCCGTCTAGCGGATTGAACACCGGGGAGCTGTTTTTT	CAINPSSGLNTGELFF	16	many	TRBV10-3	TRBJ2-2	TRBD2
TGCAGCGCTTTGACAGCCTCCTACGAGCAGTACTTC	CSALTASYEQYF	12	few	TRBV29-1	TRBJ2-7	.
TGCAGTGCCAATTACGGACAGTACAATGAGCAGTTCTTC	CSANYGQYNEQFF	13	many	TRBV20-1	TRBJ2-1	.
TGTGCCAGCAGCAACTCAGGAAATGAAAAACTGTTTTTT	CASSNSGNEKLFF	13	many	TRBV7-9	TRBJ1-4	.
TGTGCCAGCAGATCAGGGGTCTCCGAGACCCAGTACTTC	CASRSGVSETQYF	13	many	TRBV7-2	TRBJ2-5	.
TGCGCCAGCAGCTTGTTGGCGGTCTCCTATAATTCACCCCTCCACTTT	CASSLLAVSYNSPLHF	16	many	TRBV5-1	TRBJ1-6	.